The 5 T cell receptor beta chains reported below all come from one sample, sequenced in a study of blood T cell repertoires in COVID-19. Data came from immunoSEQ multiplex PCR; TCRdb stores just in-frame clones and leaves some out. The profile shows roughly 180,000 clones, roughly 84% of them singletons. Sequenced input: peripheral blood. The receptors stem from a woman aged 45-60 years with COVID-19, enrolled during active disease.

The V and J genes are TRBV4-1 and TRBJ2-1; 12 bases match TRBD2. V lost 4 bases, J lost 0 bases, and 1 base stayed unmatched. The CDR3 loop spans 16 amino acids. CDR1 is MGHRA and CDR2 is YSYEKL in the germline V gene. This CDR3 is CASSRLAGDSYNEQFF. The DNA of the CDR3 is TGCGCCAGCAGCCGACTAGCGGGGGACTCCTACAATGAGCAGTTCTTC.

The chain joins TRBV18 to TRBJ1-5; D is unclear. CDR3 size: 13 residues. Deletions cut 6 bases from V and 8 bases from J, with 14 bases between. Germline V gives CDR1 KGHSH, CDR2 LQKENI. The CDR3 nucleotides read TGTGCCAGCTCCCCGGGGTCCGCTGAGCCCCAGCATTTT. Amino acid sequence: CASSPGSAEPQHF. Full variable domain (remainder filled in from reference TRBV18 and TRBJ1-5): NAGVMQNPRHLVRRRGQEARLRCSPMKGHSHVYWYRQLPEEGLKFMVYLQKENIIDESGMPKERFSAEFPKEGPSILRIQQVVRGDSAAYFCASSPGSAEPQHFGDGTRLSIL.

The DNA for the CDR3 is TGTGCCAGCAGCTTGGCGCGGGGGGCGGTCACCGGGGAGCTGTTTTTT. Amino acid sequence: CASSLARGAVTGELFF. This chain links TRBV5-6 with TRBJ2-2; TRBD2 aligns across 8 bases. The CDR3 totals 16 residues. V shed 0 bases and J 4 bases; nucleotides not matched to a gene: 5. Germline V CDR1 and CDR2: SGHDT, YYEEEE.

The rearrangement joins TRBV7-8 to TRBJ2-7; possible D gene TRBD2, 6 bases. Trimming took 2 bases from V and 6 from J, leaving 17 bases between them. The CDR3 runs 15 residues. CDR1 is SGHVS and CDR2 is FQNEAQ in the germline V gene. The CDR3 DNA reads TGTGCCAGCAGCTTATGCGGACTACCACAATGCGAGCAGTACTTC. Residues: CASSLCGLPQCEQYF.

This chain connects TRBV30 to TRBJ2-5, with TRBD2 as a possible D gene (6 bases). The V end lost 1 base, the J end lost 5 bases, and 11 bases lay between the germline ends. Germline values: CDR1 GTSNPN, CDR2 SVGIG (reference sequence). There are 13 residues in the CDR3. In DNA form, the CDR3 reads TGTGCCTGGAGTGAGGGGACTGGGGAGACCCAGTACTTC. Protein: CAWSEGTGETQYF.